The T cell receptor beta chain described here comes from a study of metastatic and nonmetastatic thyroid tumors. In this sample, this clone turned up many times. The V gene's germline CDR1 is DFQATT and CDR2 SNEGSKA (reference sequence). The CDR3 is made up of 14 amino acids. V lost 1 base, J lost 4 bases, and 11 bases lay in between. MiXCR was used by TCRdb to re-call the PCR reads. This table holds 12,000 or so clones, around 10% found once. No patient received treatment before thyroid surgery. The V gene is TRBV20-1, the J gene TRBJ2-1; D is uncertain. The sample consisted of blood. The receptor's source is a female donor with papillary thyroid cancer or a benign thyroid nodule (not recorded which). Some clones in this sample may be carry-over from other donors' samples. The CDR3 coding sequence is TGCAGTGCTAGAGGTCTGAAGGCTTACAATGAGCAGTTCTTC. Its protein product is CSARGLKAYNEQFF.